Each of the 26 T cell receptor beta chains below was sequenced from the same sample in a study of T cell repertoires in cytomegalovirus infection. The antigens these receptors bind are not known. TCRdb used MiXCR to reprocess the reads, holding one entry per CDR3 protein. Of 450,000 to 550,000 distinct CDR3 sequences in the sample, approximately 40% are singletons; the top ten hold roughly two fifths. Material: cultured PBMCs, obtained from culture after CMV antigen stimulation. These receptors all stem from a human donor in good health (CMV status not recorded). Some clones in this sample may be carry-over from other donors' samples.

This clonotype was detected ten times or more. The chain links TRBV7-2 to TRBJ2-1; 7 bases match TRBD2. The CDR3 totals 15 residues. Germline-derived CDR1 and CDR2 are SGHTA and FQGNSA. V shed 4 bases, J shed 2 bases, and the junction held 5 bases outside the gene matches. CDR3 DNA: TGTGCCAGCAGCTACTCAGCGGGGACCTACAATGAGCAGTTCTTC. Its protein is CASSYSAGTYNEQFF.

The chain employs TRBV7-9 and TRBJ2-2; D unclear. V was clipped by 5 bases and J by 0 bases, with 10 bases between them. CDR1 and CDR2 (germline): SEHNR, FQNEAQ (reference sequence). The CDR3 has 15 residues. In DNA form, the CDR3 reads TGTGCCAGCAGCGTTAGGGTAACGAACACCGGGGAGCTGTTTTTT. As protein: CASSVRVTNTGELFF. The variable domain in full, with the rest retrieved from reference TRBV7-9 and TRBJ2-2, is DTGVSQNPRHKITKRGQNVTFRCDPISEHNRLYWYRQTLGQGPEFLTYFQNEAQLEKSRLLSDRFSAERPKGSFSTLEIQRTEQGDSAMYLCASSVRVTNTGELFFGEGSRLTVL.

The count of this clonotype is one. The CDR3 loop reads CASSLRDSRTDTQYF. CDR3 bases: TGTGCCAGCAGCCTCCGGGACAGCCGCACAGATACGCAGTATTTT. This rearrangement joins TRBV7-9 to TRBJ2-3; TRBD1 aligns across 7 bases. The CDR3 covers 15 residues. Germline lookup yields CDR1 SEHNR and CDR2 FQNEAQ (reference sequence). V shed 5 bases and J 1 base; nucleotides not matched to a gene: 6.

J is TRBJ2-5 and V is TRBV4-3, with D perhaps TRBD1 (6 bases). This CDR3 spans 15 amino acids. Germline-derived CDR1 and CDR2 are LGHNA and YSLEER. The ends were cut back, 0 bases at V and 3 bases at J, with 11 bases in the middle. CDR3 sequence (DNA): TGCGCCAGCAGCCAAGAGGGGGCTAGAAAAGAGACCCAGTACTTC. It specifies CASSQEGARKETQYF.

This chain uses TRBV7-2 with TRBJ2-7; 9 nucleotides match TRBD1. CDR3 length equals 17 residues. CDR1 is SGHTA, CDR2 FQGNSA, per germline. V lost 5 bases, J lost 5 bases, and 16 bases stayed unmatched. CDR3 nucleotides: TGTGCCAGCAGCGCCAGGCCCTTGGGGACAGGGTTCAACGAGCAGTACTTC. It is translated as CASSARPLGTGFNEQYF.

Only a few counts were recorded for this clonotype. The DNA of the CDR3 is TGTGCCAGCAGTTACGTTACCAGGTGGGATACGCAGTATTTT. This encodes CASSYVTRWDTQYF. V and J are TRBV6-2 or TRBV6-3 and TRBJ2-3, with unresolved D. There are 14 residues in the CDR3. V shed 2 bases and J shed 6 bases, with 12 bases lying between them. Germline V gene data show CDR1 as MNHEY and CDR2 as SVGEGT.

This chain joins TRBV12-3 or TRBV12-4 and TRBJ2-1; 8 positions match TRBD2. This CDR3 spans 14 amino acids. V gave up 5 bases and J gave up 4 bases; unmatched junction bases: 4. DNA of the CDR3: TGTGCCAGCAGTCGACTAGCGAGTTACAATGAGCAGTTCTTC. Translated, it gives CASSRLASYNEQFF.

V is TRBV18 and J is TRBJ2-1; 8 bases map to TRBD2. CDR1 is KGHSH and CDR2 is LQKENI in the germline V gene. The V gene end was trimmed by 6 bases and the J gene end by 8 bases; junction bases not matched to a gene: 18. This CDR3 is built from 17 residues. The CDR3 region has the DNA TGTGCCAGCTCCCCGACCTTTTCGGGAGGGGTCAGGGATGAGCAGTTCTTC. Translated, it gives CASSPTFSGGVRDEQFF. The full variable domain, its missing parts supplied by reference TRBV18 and TRBJ2-1, is NAGVMQNPRHLVRRRGQEARLRCSPMKGHSHVYWYRQLPEEGLKFMVYLQKENIIDESGMPKERFSAEFPKEGPSILRIQQVVRGDSAAYFCASSPTFSGGVRDEQFFGPGTRLTVL.

The V call is TRBV7-8, the J call TRBJ1-6; TRBD1 matches 7 bases. The V gene's germline CDR1 is SGHVS and CDR2 FQNEAQ. Trimming cost V 5 bases and J 7 bases; bases outside gene matches: 8. The CDR3 totals 15 residues. The CDR3 sequence is CASSTRQGLNSPLHF. CDR3 DNA sequence: TGTGCCAGCAGCACCCGACAGGGATTGAATTCACCCCTCCACTTT.

The chain is built from TRBV20-1 and TRBJ1-5; 7 bases line up with TRBD1. With V trimmed by 4 bases and J by 2 bases, 5 bases remained unmatched. Germline CDR1 is DFQATT and CDR2 is SNEGSKA (reference sequence). The CDR3 is 14 residues long. The CDR3 DNA is TGCAGTGCTAAGTCCGGACAGGGCAATCAGCCCCAGCATTTT. This translates into CSAKSGQGNQPQHF.

The chain is built from TRBV6-5 and TRBJ2-5, with a tentative D call TRBD1 (7 bases). The ends were cut back, 2 bases at V and 4 bases at J, with 11 bases in the middle. Germline values: CDR1 MNHEY, CDR2 SVGAGI. The CDR3 loop spans 14 amino acids. The CDR3 reads CASSYGGGSETQYF. CDR3 DNA sequence: TGTGCCAGCAGTTACGGAGGGGGCTCAGAGACCCAGTACTTC.

The table lists this clonotype with a few counts. The rearrangement links TRBV12-3 or TRBV12-4 to TRBJ2-3, with D unclear. Trimming removed 2 bases from V and 5 bases from J, with 8 bases in between. CDR3 length equals 13 residues. The CDR3 DNA follows: TGTGCCAGCAGTTTATCTGGGATAGATACGCAGTATTTT. Translating it yields CASSLSGIDTQYF.

This chain joins TRBV2 and TRBJ2-1, with 8 bases lining up with TRBD2. Germline-derived CDR1 and CDR2 are SNHLY and FYNNEI. J lost 6 bases, V lost 6 bases, and 19 bases had no gene match. The CDR3 loop spans 18 amino acids. The CDR3 DNA follows: TGTGCCAGCAGAAGAAGCCCCTCCAGCGGGGGAGGTTTCAATGAGCAGTTCTTC. This translates into CASRRSPSSGGGFNEQFF.

The chain has TRBV30 and TRBJ2-3, with D uncertain. CDR3 length: 11 residues. The V end was cut by 2 bases, the J end by 5 bases, with 5 bases between. In germline, CDR1 is GTSNPN, CDR2 SVGIG (reference sequence). The CDR3 loop is CAWSREDTQYF. The CDR3 DNA sequence: TGTGCCTGGAGTCGTGAAGATACGCAGTATTTT.

Here the CDR3 reads CASSVNRATNEKLFF. In DNA form, the CDR3 reads TGTGCCAGCAGCGTAAACAGGGCAACTAATGAAAAACTGTTTTTT. This sequence joins TRBV5-5 and TRBJ1-4; D perhaps matches TRBD1 (6 bases). Trimming stripped 4 bases from V and 0 bases from J, with 10 bases between. CDR1 SGHKS and CDR2 YYEKEE come from the germline V gene (reference sequence). CDR3 length: 15 residues.

Only a few counts were recorded for this clonotype. The rearrangement links TRBV12-3 or TRBV12-4 to TRBJ1-5, with D hard to call. The CDR3 is 14 amino acids. Trimming stripped 3 bases from V and 0 bases from J, with 6 bases between. This CDR3 is CASSFHDSNQPQHF. In nucleotides, the CDR3 is TGTGCCAGCAGTTTTCACGATAGCAATCAGCCCCAGCATTTT.

This clonotype came up a few times. This chain links TRBV28 with TRBJ2-2; D is ambiguous. This CDR3 has 16 residues. Between the trimmed V and J ends, which lost 8 bases and 0 bases, there was a span of 16 bases. Germline CDR1 MDHEN, CDR2 SYDVKM. CDR3: CASFPVIPSNTGELFF. The DNA for the CDR3 is TGTGCCAGCTTCCCGGTTATACCCTCGAACACCGGGGAGCTGTTTTTT. The full variable domain, in which reference TRBV28 and TRBJ2-2 provide the parts outside the CDR3, is DVKVTQSSRYLVKRTGEKVFLECVQDMDHENMFWYRQDPGLGLRLIYFSYDVKMKEKGDIPEGYSVSREKKERFSLILESASTNQTSMYLCASFPVIPSNTGELFFGEGSRLTVL.

The V and J genes are TRBV7-2 and TRBJ1-5; 7 bases are shared with TRBD1. CDR1 is SGHTA and CDR2 is FQGNSA in the germline V gene. The CDR3 contains 14 residues. The junction had 3 bases not matched to a gene; V was cut back by 1 base and J by 6 bases. The CDR3 DNA reads TGTGCCAGCAGCTTAGGAAGACAGGGTCAGCCCCAGCATTTT. It encodes CASSLGRQGQPQHF.

The rearrangement joins TRBV2 to TRBJ1-1; 7 bases match TRBD1. V was clipped by 8 bases and J by 1 base; unmatched bases: 10. Looked up from germline, CDR1 is SNHLY and CDR2 is FYNNEI. The CDR3 contains 15 residues. The CDR3 reads CASFAWTGPNTEAFF. The CDR3 DNA reads as TGTGCCAGCTTCGCCTGGACAGGACCGAACACTGAAGCTTTCTTT.

This chain connects TRBV19 to TRBJ1-5, with TRBD1 matching over 8 bases. V trimming: 4 bases; J trimming: 7 bases; junction bases outside the gene matches: 3. The CDR3 contains 13 residues. From germline, CDR1 is LNHDA and CDR2 SQIVND (reference sequence). This chain's CDR3 is CASSTDRGQPQHF. The CDR3 DNA reads TGTGCCAGTAGTACAGACAGGGGACAGCCCCAGCATTTT.

This clonotype occurred a few times. The chain carries TRBV12-3 or TRBV12-4 and TRBJ1-3; D possibly corresponds to TRBD1 (5 bases). The CDR3 has 15 residues. The V end lost 5 bases, the J end lost 4 bases, and 15 bases lay between the germline ends. The CDR3 protein is CASSPGGGAGNTIYF. In DNA form, the CDR3 reads TGTGCCAGCAGTCCGGGCGGAGGGGCAGGAAACACCATATATTTT.

Many counts were recorded for this clonotype. The chain has TRBV7-2 and TRBJ2-3; TRBD2 matches 12 bases. Per germline, CDR1 SGHTA and CDR2 FQGNSA. The CDR3 is made up of 15 amino acids. After removal of 5 bases from V and 6 bases from J, the junction contained 6 bases not matched to a gene. In DNA form, the CDR3 reads TGTGCCAGCAGCCGACTAGCGGGGGTAAAGGATACGCAGTATTTT. Encoded protein: CASSRLAGVKDTQYF.

In this sample, this clonotype turned up a few times. The gene calls are TRBV7-2 and TRBJ2-3; D ambiguous. V lost 5 bases to trimming and J lost 5 bases, with 17 bases between them. Germline CDR1 reads SGHTA; CDR2 reads FQGNSA. The CDR3 contains 15 residues. The CDR3 DNA is TGTGCCAGCAGCACCCTGGACCTCCTAGGAGATACGCAGTATTTT. This gives the protein CASSTLDLLGDTQYF.

The count of this clonotype is one. V usage is TRBV4-3 and J usage is TRBJ2-3; D assignment may be TRBD1 or TRBD2 (7 bases each). With 3 bases removed from V and 4 bases from J, the gap between germline ends came to 14 bases. The CDR3 is made up of 15 amino acids. Germline V gene data show CDR1 as LGHNA and CDR2 as YSLEER. CDR3 in DNA: TGCGCCAGCAGCCAGGCTTCAGGGGGGGCAGATACGCAGTATTTT. Encoded protein: CASSQASGGADTQYF.

The CDR3: CASSYSKFNEQFF. Here the CDR3 DNA reads TGTGCCAGCAGTTACTCGAAGTTCAATGAGCAGTTCTTC. The genes are TRBV6-2 or TRBV6-3 and TRBJ2-1; no definite D call. This CDR3 is 13 amino acids long. The germline V gene has CDR1 MNHEY and CDR2 SVGEGT. The V end lost 0 bases, the J end lost 6 bases, and 6 bases lay between the germline ends.

The rearrangement uses TRBV6-5 and TRBJ1-6, with D unresolved. Trimming shortened V by 8 bases and J by 7 bases, and 15 bases separated the two germline ends. The CDR3 is 14 amino acids. Germline V gene sequence: CDR1 MNHEY, CDR2 SVGAGI. CDR3 protein: CASGRRLKNSPLHF. In nucleotides, the CDR3 is TGTGCCAGCGGTCGCCGGCTTAAAAATTCACCCCTCCACTTT.